The TCR beta chain described here comes from a study of beta chain features in type 1 diabetes. This CDR3 contains 13 residues. The germline gives CDR1 MNHNS, CDR2 SASEGT. V lost 4 bases and J lost 2, with 8 bases in between. Since all of the isolated RNA was reverse transcribed, expressed TCRB transcripts were what got sequenced. The data were produced by immunoSEQ multiplex PCR, yet TCRdb's version contains in-frame clones alone and is incomplete. This repertoire shows under 800,000 clones, 15% to 17% found once; its top ten account for about 0.087%. This clone was counted between two and nine times. Antigen specificity is unknown. Study findings and constraints: Type 1 diabetes patients showed fewer insertions and more deletions at VDJ junctions.

The receptor's source is a man between 18 and 35 years old in good health. The chain has TRBV6-1 and TRBJ1-1; D uncertain. Sample: naive CD4+ T cells from blood. CDR3 residues: CASSVAANTEAFF. CDR3 DNA sequence: TGTGCCAGCAGTGTGGCGGCTAACACTGAAGCTTTCTTT.